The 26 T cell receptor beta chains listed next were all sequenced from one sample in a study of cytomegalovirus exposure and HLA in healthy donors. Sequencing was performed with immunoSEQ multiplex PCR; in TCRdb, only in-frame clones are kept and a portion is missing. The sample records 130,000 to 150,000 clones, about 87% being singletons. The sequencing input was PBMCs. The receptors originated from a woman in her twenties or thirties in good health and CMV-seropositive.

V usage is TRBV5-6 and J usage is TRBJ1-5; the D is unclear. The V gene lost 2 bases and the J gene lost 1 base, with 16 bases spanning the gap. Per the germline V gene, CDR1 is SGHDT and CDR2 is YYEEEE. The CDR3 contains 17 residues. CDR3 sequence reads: CASSFRGSQSSNQPQHF. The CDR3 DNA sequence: TGTGCCAGCAGCTTTCGAGGGTCCCAGAGCAGCAATCAGCCCCAGCATTTT. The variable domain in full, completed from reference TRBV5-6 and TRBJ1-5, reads DAGVTQSPTHLIKTRGQQVTLRCSPKSGHDTVSWYQQALGQGPQFIFQYYEEEERQRGNFPDRFSGHQFPNYSSELNVNALLLGDSALYLCASSFRGSQSSNQPQHFGDGTRLSIL.

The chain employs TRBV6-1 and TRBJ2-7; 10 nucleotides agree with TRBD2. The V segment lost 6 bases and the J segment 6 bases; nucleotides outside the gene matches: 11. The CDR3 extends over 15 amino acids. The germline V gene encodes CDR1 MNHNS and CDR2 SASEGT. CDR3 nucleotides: TGTGCCAGCAGATCGCTAGCGGGAGCAGCGGGCGAGCAGTACTTC. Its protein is CASRSLAGAAGEQYF.

Here the CDR3 DNA reads TGCGCCAGCAGTCCCGGCCACGGGCTAGCGAGACAAACGGAGACCCAGTACTTC. Amino acid sequence: CASSPGHGLARQTETQYF. The V gene is TRBV4-1, the J gene TRBJ2-5; a possible D gene is TRBD2 (6 bases). CDR1 and CDR2 (germline): MGHRA, YSYEKL. V was trimmed by 6 bases and J by 5 bases, leaving 28 bases between them. The length of the CDR3 is 18 residues.

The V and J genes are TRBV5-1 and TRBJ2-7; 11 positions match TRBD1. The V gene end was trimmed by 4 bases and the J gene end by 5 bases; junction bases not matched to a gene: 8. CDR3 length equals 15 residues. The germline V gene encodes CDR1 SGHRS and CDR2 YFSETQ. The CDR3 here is CASSHLDRGLHEQYF. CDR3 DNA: TGCGCCAGCAGCCACCTGGACAGGGGGCTCCACGAGCAGTACTTC.

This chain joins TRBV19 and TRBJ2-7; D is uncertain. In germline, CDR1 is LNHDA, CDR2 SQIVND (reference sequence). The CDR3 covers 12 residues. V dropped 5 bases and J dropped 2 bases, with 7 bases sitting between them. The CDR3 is CASSGPPYEQYF. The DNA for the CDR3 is TGTGCCAGTAGTGGGCCTCCCTACGAGCAGTACTTC.

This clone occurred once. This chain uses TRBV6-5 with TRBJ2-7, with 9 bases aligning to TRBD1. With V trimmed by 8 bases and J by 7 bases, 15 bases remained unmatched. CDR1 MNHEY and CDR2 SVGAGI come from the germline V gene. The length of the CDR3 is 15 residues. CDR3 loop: CASGRPGQGSKEQYF. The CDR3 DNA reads TGTGCCAGCGGTCGACCGGGACAGGGAAGTAAGGAGCAGTACTTC.

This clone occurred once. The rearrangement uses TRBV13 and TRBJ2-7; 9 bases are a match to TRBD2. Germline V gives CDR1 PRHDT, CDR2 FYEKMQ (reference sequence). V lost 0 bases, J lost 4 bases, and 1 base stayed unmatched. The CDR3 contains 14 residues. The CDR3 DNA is TGTGCCAGCAGCTTAGGAGCGGGGGGTTACGAGCAGTACTTC. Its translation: CASSLGAGGYEQYF. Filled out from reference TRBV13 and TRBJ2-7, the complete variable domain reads AAGVIQSPRHLIKEKRETATLKCYPIPRHDTVYWYQQGPGQDPQFLISFYEKMQSDKGSIPDRFSAQQFSDYHSELNMSSLELGDSALYFCASSLGAGGYEQYFGPGTRLTVT.

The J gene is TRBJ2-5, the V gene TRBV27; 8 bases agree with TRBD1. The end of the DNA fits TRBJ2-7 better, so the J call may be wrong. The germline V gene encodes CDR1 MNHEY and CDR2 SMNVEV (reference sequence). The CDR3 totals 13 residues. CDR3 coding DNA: TGTGCCAGCTTCGGGACAGGTTCCTACGAGCAGTACTTC. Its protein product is CASFGTGSYEQYF.

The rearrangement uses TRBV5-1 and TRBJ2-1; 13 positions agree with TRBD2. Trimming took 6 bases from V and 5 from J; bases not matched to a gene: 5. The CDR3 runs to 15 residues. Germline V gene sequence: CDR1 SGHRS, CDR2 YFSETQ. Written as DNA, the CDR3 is TGCGCCAGCACCCAAGGGACTAGCGGGGACAATGAGCAGTTCTTC. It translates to CASTQGTSGDNEQFF.

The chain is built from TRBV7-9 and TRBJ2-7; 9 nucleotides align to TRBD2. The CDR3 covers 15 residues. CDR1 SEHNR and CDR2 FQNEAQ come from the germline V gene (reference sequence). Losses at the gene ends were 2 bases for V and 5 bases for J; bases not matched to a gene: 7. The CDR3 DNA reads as TGTGCCAGCAGCTTAACCAGCGGCGGGGGGGACGAGCAGTACTTC. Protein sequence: CASSLTSGGGDEQYF.

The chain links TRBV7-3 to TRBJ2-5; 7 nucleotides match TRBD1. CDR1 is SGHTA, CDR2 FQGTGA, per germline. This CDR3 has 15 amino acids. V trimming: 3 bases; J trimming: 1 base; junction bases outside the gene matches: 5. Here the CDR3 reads CASSLARGSQETQYF. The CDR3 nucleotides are TGTGCCAGCAGCTTGGCCAGGGGGAGCCAAGAGACCCAGTACTTC.

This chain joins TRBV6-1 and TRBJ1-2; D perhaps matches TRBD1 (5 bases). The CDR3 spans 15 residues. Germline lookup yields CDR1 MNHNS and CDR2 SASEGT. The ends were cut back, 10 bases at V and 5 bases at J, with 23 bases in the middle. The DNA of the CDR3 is TGTGCCAACTTCGGGGGGGGACGCGGGATATATGGCTACACCTTC. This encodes CANFGGGRGIYGYTF.

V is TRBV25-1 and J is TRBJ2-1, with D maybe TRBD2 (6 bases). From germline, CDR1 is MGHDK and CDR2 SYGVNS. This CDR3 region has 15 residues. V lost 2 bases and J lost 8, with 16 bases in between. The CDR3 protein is CASSERGGLKDEQFF. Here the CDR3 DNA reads TGTGCCAGCAGTGAACGCGGAGGGTTGAAAGATGAGCAGTTCTTC.

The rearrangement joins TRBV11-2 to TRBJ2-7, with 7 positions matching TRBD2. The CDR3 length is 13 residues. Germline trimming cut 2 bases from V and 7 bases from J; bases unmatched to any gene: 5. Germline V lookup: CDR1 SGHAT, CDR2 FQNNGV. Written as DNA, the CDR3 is TGTGCCAGCAGCTTAATCCCCGGGGGGGAGCAGTACTTC. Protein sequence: CASSLIPGGEQYF. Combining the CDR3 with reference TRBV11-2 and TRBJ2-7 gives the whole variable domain EAGVAQSPRYKIIEKRQSVAFWCNPISGHATLYWYQQILGQGPKLLIQFQNNGVVDDSQLPKDRFSAERLKGVDSTLKIQPAKLEDSAVYLCASSLIPGGEQYFGPGTRLTVT.

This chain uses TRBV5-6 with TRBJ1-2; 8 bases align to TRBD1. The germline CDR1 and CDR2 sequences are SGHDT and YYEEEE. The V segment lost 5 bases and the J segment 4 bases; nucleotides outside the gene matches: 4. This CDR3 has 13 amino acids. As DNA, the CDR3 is TGTGCCAGCAGTACGACAGGGGTCTATGGCTACACCTTC. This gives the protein CASSTTGVYGYTF.

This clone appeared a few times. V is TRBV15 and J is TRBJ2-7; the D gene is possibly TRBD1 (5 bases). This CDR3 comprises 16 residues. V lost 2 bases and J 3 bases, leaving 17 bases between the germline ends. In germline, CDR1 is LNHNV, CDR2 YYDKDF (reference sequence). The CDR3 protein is CATSRSMGLRHYEQYF. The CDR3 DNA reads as TGTGCCACCAGCAGATCCATGGGGCTTCGCCACTACGAGCAGTACTTC. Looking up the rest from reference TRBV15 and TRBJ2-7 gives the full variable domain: DAMVIQNPRYQVTQFGKPVTLSCSQTLNHNVMYWYQQKSSQAPKLLFHYYDKDFNNEADTPDNFQSRRPNTSFCFLDIRSPGLGDTAMYLCATSRSMGLRHYEQYFGPGTRLTVT.

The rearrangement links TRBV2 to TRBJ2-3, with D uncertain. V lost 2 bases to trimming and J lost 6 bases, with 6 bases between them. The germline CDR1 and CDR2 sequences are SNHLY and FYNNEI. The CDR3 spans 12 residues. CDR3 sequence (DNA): TGTGCCAGCAGTGAATTCCGGGATACGCAGTATTTT. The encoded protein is CASSEFRDTQYF.

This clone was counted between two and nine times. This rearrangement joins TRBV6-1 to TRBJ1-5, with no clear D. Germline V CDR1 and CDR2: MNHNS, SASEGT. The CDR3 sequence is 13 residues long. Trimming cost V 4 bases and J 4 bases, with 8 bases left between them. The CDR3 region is CASSAVQNQPQHF. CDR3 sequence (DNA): TGTGCCAGCAGTGCAGTCCAGAATCAGCCCCAGCATTTT.

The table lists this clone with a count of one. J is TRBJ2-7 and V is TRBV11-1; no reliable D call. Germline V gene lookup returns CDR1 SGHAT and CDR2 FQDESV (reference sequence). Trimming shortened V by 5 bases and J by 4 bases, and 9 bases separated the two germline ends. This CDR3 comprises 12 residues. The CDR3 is CASSPTAYEQYF. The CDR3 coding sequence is TGTGCCAGCAGCCCTACTGCTTACGAGCAGTACTTC. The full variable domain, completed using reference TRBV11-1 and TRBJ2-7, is EAEVAQSPRYKITEKSQAVAFWCDPISGHATLYWYRQILGQGPELLVQFQDESVVDDSQLPKDRFSAERLKGVDSTLKIQPAELGDSAMYLCASSPTAYEQYFGPGTRLTVT.

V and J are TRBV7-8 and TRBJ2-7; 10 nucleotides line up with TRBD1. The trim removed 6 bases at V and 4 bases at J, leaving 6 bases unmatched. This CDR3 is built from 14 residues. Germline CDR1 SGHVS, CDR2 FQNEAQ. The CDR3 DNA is TGTGCCAGCAGTTCCGACAGGGGGCATTACGAGCAGTACTTC. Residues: CASSSDRGHYEQYF.

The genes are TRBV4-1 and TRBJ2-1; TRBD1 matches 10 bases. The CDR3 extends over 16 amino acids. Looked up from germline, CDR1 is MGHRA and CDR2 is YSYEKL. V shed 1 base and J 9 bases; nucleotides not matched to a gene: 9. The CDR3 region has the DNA TGCGCCAGCAGCCAAGGTAGGACAGGGGGTTCGGGTGAGCAGTTCTTC. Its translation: CASSQGRTGGSGEQFF.

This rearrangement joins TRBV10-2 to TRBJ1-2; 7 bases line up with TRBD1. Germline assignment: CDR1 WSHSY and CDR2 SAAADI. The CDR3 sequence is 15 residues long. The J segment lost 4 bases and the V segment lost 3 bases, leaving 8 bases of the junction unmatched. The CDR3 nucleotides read TGCGCCAGCAGTGACTTGGGACAGCCCCTCTATGGCTACACCTTC. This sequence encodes CASSDLGQPLYGYTF.

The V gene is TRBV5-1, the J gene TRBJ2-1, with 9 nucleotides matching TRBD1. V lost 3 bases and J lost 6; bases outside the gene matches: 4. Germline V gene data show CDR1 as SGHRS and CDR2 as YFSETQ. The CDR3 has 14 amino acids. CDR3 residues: CASSWGQGGNEQFF. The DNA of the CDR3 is TGCGCCAGCAGCTGGGGACAGGGCGGCAATGAGCAGTTCTTC.

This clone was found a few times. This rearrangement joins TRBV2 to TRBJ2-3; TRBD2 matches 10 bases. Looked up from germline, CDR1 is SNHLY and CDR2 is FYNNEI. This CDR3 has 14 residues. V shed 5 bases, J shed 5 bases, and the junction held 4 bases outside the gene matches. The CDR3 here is CASSRLAGVDTQYF. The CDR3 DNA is TGTGCCAGCAGTAGACTAGCGGGCGTAGATACGCAGTATTTT.

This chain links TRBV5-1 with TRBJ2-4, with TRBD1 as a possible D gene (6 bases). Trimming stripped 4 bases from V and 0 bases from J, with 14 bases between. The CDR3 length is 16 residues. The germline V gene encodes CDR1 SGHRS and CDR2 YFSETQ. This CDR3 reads CASSPLQGLAKNIQYF. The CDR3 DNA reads TGCGCCAGCAGCCCCCTGCAGGGGCTAGCCAAAAACATTCAGTACTTC.

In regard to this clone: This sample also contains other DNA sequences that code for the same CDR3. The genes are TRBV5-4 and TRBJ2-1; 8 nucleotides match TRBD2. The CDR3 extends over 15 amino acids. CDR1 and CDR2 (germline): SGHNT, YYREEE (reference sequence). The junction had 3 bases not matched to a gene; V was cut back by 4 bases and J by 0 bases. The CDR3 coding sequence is TGTGCCAGCAGCCCAAGCGGGAGCTCCTACAATGAGCAGTTCTTC. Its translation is CASSPSGSSYNEQFF.